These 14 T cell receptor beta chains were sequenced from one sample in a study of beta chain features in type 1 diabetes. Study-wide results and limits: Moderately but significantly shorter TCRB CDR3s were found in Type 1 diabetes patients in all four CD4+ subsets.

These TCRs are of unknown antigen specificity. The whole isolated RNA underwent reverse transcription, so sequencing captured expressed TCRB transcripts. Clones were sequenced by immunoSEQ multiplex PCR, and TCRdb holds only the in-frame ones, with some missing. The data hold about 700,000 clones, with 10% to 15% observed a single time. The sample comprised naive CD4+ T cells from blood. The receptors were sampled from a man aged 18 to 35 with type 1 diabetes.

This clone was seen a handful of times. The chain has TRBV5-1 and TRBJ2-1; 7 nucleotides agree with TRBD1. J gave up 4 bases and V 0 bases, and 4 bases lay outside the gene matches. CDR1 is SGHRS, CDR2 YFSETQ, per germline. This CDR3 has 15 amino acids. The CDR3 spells CASSLDGTDYNEQFF. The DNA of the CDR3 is TGCGCCAGCAGCTTGGACGGGACAGATTACAATGAGCAGTTCTTC.

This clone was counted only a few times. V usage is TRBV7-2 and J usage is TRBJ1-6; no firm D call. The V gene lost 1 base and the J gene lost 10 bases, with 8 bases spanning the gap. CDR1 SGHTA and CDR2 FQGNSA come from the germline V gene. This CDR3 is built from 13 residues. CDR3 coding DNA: TGTGCCAGCAGCTTAGAAGGTGTGTCACCCCTCCACTTT. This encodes CASSLEGVSPLHF. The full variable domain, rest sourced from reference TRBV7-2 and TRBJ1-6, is GAGVSQSPSNKVTEKGKDVELRCDPISGHTALYWYRQSLGQGLEFLIYFQGNSAPDKSGLPSDRFSAERTGGSVSTLTIQRTQQEDSAVYLCASSLEGVSPLHFGNGTRLTVT.

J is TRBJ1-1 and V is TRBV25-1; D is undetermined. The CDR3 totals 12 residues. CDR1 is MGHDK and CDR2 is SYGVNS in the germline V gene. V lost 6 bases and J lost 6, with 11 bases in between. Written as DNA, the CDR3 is TGTGCCAGCAGAACATCCGGGCCTGAAGCTTTCTTT. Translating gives CASRTSGPEAFF.

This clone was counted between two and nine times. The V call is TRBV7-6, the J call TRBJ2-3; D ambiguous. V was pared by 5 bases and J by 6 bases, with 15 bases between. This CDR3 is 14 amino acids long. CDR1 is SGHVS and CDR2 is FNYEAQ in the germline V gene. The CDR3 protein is CASSTHGPRDTQYF. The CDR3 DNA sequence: TGTGCCAGCAGCACCCACGGACCACGGGATACGCAGTATTTT. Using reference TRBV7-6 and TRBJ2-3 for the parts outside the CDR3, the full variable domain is GAGVSQSPRYKVTKRGQDVALRCDPISGHVSLYWYRQALGQGPEFLTYFNYEAQQDKSGLPNDRFSAERPEGSISTLTIQRTEQRDSAMYRCASSTHGPRDTQYFGPGTRLTVL.

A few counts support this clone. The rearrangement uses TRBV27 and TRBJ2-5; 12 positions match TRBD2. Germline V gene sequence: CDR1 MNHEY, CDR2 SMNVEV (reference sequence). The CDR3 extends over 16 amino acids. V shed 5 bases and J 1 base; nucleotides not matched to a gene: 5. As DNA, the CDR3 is TGTGCCAGCAGTCCTCGGACTAGCGGGGCCCAAGAGACCCAGTACTTC. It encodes CASSPRTSGAQETQYF.

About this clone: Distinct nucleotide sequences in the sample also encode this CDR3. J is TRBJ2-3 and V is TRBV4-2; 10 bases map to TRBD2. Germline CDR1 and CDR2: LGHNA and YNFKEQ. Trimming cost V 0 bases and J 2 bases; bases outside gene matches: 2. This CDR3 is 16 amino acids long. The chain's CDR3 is CASSQESGGATDTQYF. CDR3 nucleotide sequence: TGTGCCAGCAGCCAAGAGAGCGGGGGGGCCACAGATACGCAGTATTTT.

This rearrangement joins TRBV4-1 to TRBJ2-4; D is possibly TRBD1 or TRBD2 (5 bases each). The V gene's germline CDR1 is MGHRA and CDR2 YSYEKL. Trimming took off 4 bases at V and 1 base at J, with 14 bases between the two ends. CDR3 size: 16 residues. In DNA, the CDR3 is TGCGCCAGCAGCCCCCAGGGTCGAGGGGCCAAAAACATTCAGTACTTC. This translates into CASSPQGRGAKNIQYF.

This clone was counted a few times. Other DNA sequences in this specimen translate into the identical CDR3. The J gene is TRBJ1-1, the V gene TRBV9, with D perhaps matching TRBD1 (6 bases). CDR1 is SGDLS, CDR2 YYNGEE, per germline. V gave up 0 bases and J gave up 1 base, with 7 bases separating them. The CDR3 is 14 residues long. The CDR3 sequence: CASSVAGANTEAFF. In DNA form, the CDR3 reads TGTGCCAGCAGCGTAGCAGGGGCGAACACTGAAGCTTTCTTT.

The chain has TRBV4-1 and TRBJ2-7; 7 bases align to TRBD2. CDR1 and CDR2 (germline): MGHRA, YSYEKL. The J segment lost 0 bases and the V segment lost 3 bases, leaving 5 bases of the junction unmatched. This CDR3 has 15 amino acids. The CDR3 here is CASSQGRGLSYEQYF. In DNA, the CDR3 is TGCGCCAGCAGCCAGGGGAGGGGTCTCTCCTACGAGCAGTACTTC.

The CDR3 loop reads CASSDDGATGGYTF. The CDR3 DNA reads as TGTGCCAGCAGTGACGATGGGGCCACGGGTGGCTACACCTTC. The chain links TRBV2 to TRBJ1-2, with TRBD1 as a possible D gene (5 bases). Looked up from germline, CDR1 is SNHLY and CDR2 is FYNNEI. This CDR3 spans 14 amino acids. Trimming shortened V by 3 bases and J by 7 bases, and 15 bases separated the two germline ends.

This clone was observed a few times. The CDR3 reads CASSLIGGGSVTDTQYF. The CDR3 DNA reads as TGCGCCAGCAGCTTGATTGGTGGAGGTTCGGTCACAGATACGCAGTATTTT. V and J are TRBV5-1 and TRBJ2-3; TRBD2 is a possible D gene (5 bases). Germline assignment: CDR1 SGHRS and CDR2 YFSETQ. The CDR3 length is 17 residues. V lost 1 base and J 2 bases, leaving 17 bases between the germline ends. Variable domain in full (rest from reference TRBV5-1 and TRBJ2-3): KAGVTQTPRYLIKTRGQQVTLSCSPISGHRSVSWYQQTPGQGLQFLFEYFSETQRNKGNFPGRFSGRQFSNSRSEMNVSTLELGDSALYLCASSLIGGGSVTDTQYFGPGTRLTVL.

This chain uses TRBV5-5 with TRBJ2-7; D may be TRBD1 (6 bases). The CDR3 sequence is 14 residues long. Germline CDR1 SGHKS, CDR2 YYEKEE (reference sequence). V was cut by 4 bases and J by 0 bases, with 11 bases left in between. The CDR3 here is CASSADSVSYEQYF. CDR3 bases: TGTGCCAGCAGCGCGGACAGCGTCTCCTACGAGCAGTACTTC. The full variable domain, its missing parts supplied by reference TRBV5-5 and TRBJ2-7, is DAGVTQSPTHLIKTRGQQVTLRCSPISGHKSVSWYQQVLGQGPQFIFQYYEKEERGRGNFPDRFSARQFPNYSSELNVNALLLGDSALYLCASSADSVSYEQYFGPGTRLTVT.

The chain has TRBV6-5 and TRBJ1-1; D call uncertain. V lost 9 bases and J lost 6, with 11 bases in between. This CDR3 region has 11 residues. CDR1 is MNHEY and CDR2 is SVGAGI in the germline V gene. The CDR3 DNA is TGTGCCAGGAGTGGTTCCCCTGAAGCTTTCTTT. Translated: CARSGSPEAFF.

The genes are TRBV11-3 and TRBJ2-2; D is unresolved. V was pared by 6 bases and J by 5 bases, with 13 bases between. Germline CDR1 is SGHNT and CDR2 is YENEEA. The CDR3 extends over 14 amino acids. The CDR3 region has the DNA TGTGCCAGCAGTCCCCCCAAGGGAACCGGGGAGCTGTTTTTT. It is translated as CASSPPKGTGELFF. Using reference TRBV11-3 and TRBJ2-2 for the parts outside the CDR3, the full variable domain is EAGVVQSPRYKIIEKKQPVAFWCNPISGHNTLYWYLQNLGQGPELLIRYENEEAVDDSQLPKDRFSAERLKGVDSTLKIQPAELGDSAVYLCASSPPKGTGELFFGEGSRLTVL.